This passage covers 10 T cell receptor beta chains from one sample sequenced in a study of control samples from healthy donors and cancer patients. Clones were sequenced by immunoSEQ multiplex PCR, and TCRdb holds only the in-frame ones, with some missing. Of roughly 120,000 clones listed, about 94% are singletons. What was sequenced was blood. The receptors derive from a man aged 30-40 years in good health.

The V gene is TRBV7-2, the J gene TRBJ1-5; D uncertain. Germline-derived CDR1 and CDR2 are SGHTA and FQGNSA. This CDR3 region has 12 residues. Trimming cost V 5 bases and J 3 bases, with 5 bases left between them. CDR3 sequence reads: CASSLPNQPQHF. The CDR3 bases are TGTGCCAGCAGCCTCCCCAATCAGCCCCAGCATTTT.

This clone was detected only once. This chain joins TRBV5-1 and TRBJ1-6; maybe TRBD1 (5 bases). The germline CDR1 and CDR2 sequences are SGHRS and YFSETQ. The V end lost 4 bases, the J end lost 10 bases, and 15 bases lay between the germline ends. CDR3 length: 14 residues. The DNA for the CDR3 is TGCGCCAGCAGCGGGGGGATGGCGGGCTCACCCCTCCACTTT. Its protein product is CASSGGMAGSPLHF.

The CDR3 nucleotides are TGTGCCAGTAGTATAGTTTTCGGACAGGGGTATCAGCCCCAGCATTTT. As protein: CASSIVFGQGYQPQHF. The chain joins TRBV19 to TRBJ1-5; 9 positions match TRBD1. CDR3 length equals 16 residues. CDR1 and CDR2 from the germline V gene are LNHDA and SQIVND (reference sequence). With 1 base clipped from V and 5 bases from J, the junction kept 6 bases outside the gene matches.

As DNA, the CDR3 is TGTGCCAGCAGTTACTCGACAGTCTCTGGAAACACCATATATTTT. Its protein product is CASSYSTVSGNTIYF. The chain carries TRBV6-6 and TRBJ1-3, with a tentative D call TRBD1 (5 bases). CDR1 and CDR2 (germline): MNHNY, SVGAGI (reference sequence). The CDR3 is made up of 15 amino acids. Trimming cost V 0 bases and J 0 bases, with 6 bases left between them.

This clone was observed once. The J gene is TRBJ2-3, the V gene TRBV7-9; no clear D gene. Trimming shortened V by 0 bases and J by 0 bases, and 13 bases separated the two germline ends. CDR1 and CDR2 from the germline V gene are SEHNR and FQNEAQ (reference sequence). The CDR3 covers 17 residues. The CDR3 reads CASSLALRAASTDTQYF. CDR3 DNA: TGTGCCAGCAGCTTAGCGTTAAGAGCCGCTAGCACAGATACGCAGTATTTT.

Notes on this clone: One end of the junction varies from germline; a read error may be responsible. V usage is TRBV6-1 and J usage is TRBJ2-4; 7 bases match TRBD1. There are 12 residues in the CDR3. Germline lookup yields CDR1 MNHNS and CDR2 SASEGT. CDR3 nucleotides: TGTGCCAGCACTGAACAGGGGAACATTCAGTACTTC. Its translation is CASTEQGNIQYF.

This chain connects TRBV27 to TRBJ1-5; D not certain. This CDR3 contains 14 residues. Germline lookup yields CDR1 MNHEY and CDR2 SMNVEV (reference sequence). Trimming removed 2 bases at V and 4 bases at J, with 9 bases between. The CDR3 bases are TGTGCCAGCAGTTTAAGGTCCGGGAATCAGCCCCAGCATTTT. Encoded protein: CASSLRSGNQPQHF.

The J gene is TRBJ1-1, the V gene TRBV18, with D possibly being TRBD1 (5 bases). This CDR3 is built from 14 residues. The germline CDR1 and CDR2 sequences are KGHSH and LQKENI. V lost 3 bases and J lost 7, with 15 bases in between. CDR3 residues: CASSPGRGYIEAFF. DNA of the CDR3: TGTGCCAGCTCACCGGGGCGGGGGTACATTGAAGCTTTCTTT.

The rearrangement joins TRBV27 to TRBJ1-2; TRBD1 matches at 7 bases. V dropped 2 bases and J dropped 2; count of bases not matched to a gene: 2. The CDR3 totals 14 residues. CDR1 and CDR2 from the germline V gene are MNHEY and SMNVEV (reference sequence). The CDR3 nucleotides read TGTGCCAGCAGTTTACAAGGGGGCAACTATGGCTACACCTTC. Translating it yields CASSLQGGNYGYTF.

In its sample, this clone was seen a few times. This chain links TRBV4-2 with TRBJ1-1; D call uncertain. Germline assignment: CDR1 LGHNA and CDR2 YNFKEQ. The germline V and J ends were trimmed by 3 bases and 1 base, with 12 bases remaining between them. The CDR3 length is 15 residues. Here the CDR3 DNA reads TGTGCCAGCAGCCACAGTACTACAGAGAACACTGAAGCTTTCTTT. This codes for CASSHSTTENTEAFF.